These 32 T cell receptor beta chains originate from one sample sequenced in a study of shared clonotypes between healthy human individuals. Here immunoSEQ multiplex PCR was the method, and the copy in TCRdb shows in-frame clones only, minus some. The repertoire has about 2 million clones, 85% to 95% of them found once; the top ten carry 0.13%. The sample was naive CD4+ T cells sorted from blood. Documented subset: CD45RA+ positively selected. These receptors originate from a man aged 18 to 29 in good health.

The CDR3 is CASSLGHRGSEQFF. The CDR3 region has the DNA TGTGCCAGCAGCTTAGGGCACAGGGGGAGTGAGCAGTTCTTC. The V and J genes are TRBV11-2 and TRBJ2-1; 8 bases align to TRBD1. In germline, CDR1 is SGHAT, CDR2 FQNNGV. The CDR3 consists of 14 residues. Trimming removed 1 base from V and 9 bases from J; junction bases left unmatched: 5.

The rearrangement uses TRBV11-1 and TRBJ2-5; 12 positions agree with TRBD2. The germline V gene encodes CDR1 SGHAT and CDR2 FQDESV (reference sequence). The junction had 6 bases not matched to a gene; V was cut back by 5 bases and J by 5 bases. The CDR3 is made up of 15 amino acids. The CDR3 spells CASSDPTSGGETQYF. In nucleotides, the CDR3 is TGTGCCAGCAGCGATCCGACTAGCGGGGGTGAGACCCAGTACTTC.

The gene calls are TRBV20-1 and TRBJ1-2; D not resolved. The CDR3 has 10 residues. V gave up 5 bases and J gave up 8 bases, with 9 bases separating them. Per germline, CDR1 DFQATT and CDR2 SNEGSKA (reference sequence). CDR3 coding DNA: TGCAGTGCTCCCATCGGAGGCTACACCTTC. This translates into CSAPIGGYTF.

The V call is TRBV6-5, the J call TRBJ1-1; maybe TRBD1 (6 bases). Per the germline V gene, CDR1 is MNHEY and CDR2 is SVGAGI. The CDR3 length is 14 residues. Between the trimmed V and J ends, which lost 5 bases and 2 bases, there was a span of 12 bases. Here the CDR3 reads CASSTQQGNTEAFF. The CDR3, as DNA: TGTGCCAGCAGTACTCAACAGGGTAACACTGAAGCTTTCTTT.

The chain links TRBV7-2 to TRBJ1-5; maybe TRBD1 (6 bases). Between the trimmed V and J ends, which lost 3 bases and 4 bases, there was a span of 13 bases. The CDR3 is 15 amino acids. The V gene's germline CDR1 is SGHTA and CDR2 FQGNSA. The CDR3 DNA reads as TGTGCCAGCAGCTTGACACAGGGTAATAATCAGCCCCAGCATTTT. This gives the protein CASSLTQGNNQPQHF.

The chain has TRBV6-1 and TRBJ2-7; a weak D match, TRBD1 (6 bases). Looked up from germline, CDR1 is MNHNS and CDR2 is SASEGT. Trimming removed 6 bases at V and 6 bases at J, with 12 bases between. The length of the CDR3 is 12 residues. CDR3 sequence (DNA): TGTGCCAGCAGAGGCAGGGGCGGCGAGCAGTACTTC. As protein: CASRGRGGEQYF.

The chain links TRBV28 to TRBJ2-5; 9 positions match TRBD2. This CDR3 contains 15 residues. Germline V lookup: CDR1 MDHEN, CDR2 SYDVKM. The ends lost 5 bases at V and 5 bases at J; junction bases unmatched: 9. The CDR3 here is CASSAPGLASETQYF. The CDR3 nucleotides are TGTGCCAGCAGTGCGCCGGGACTAGCTTCGGAGACCCAGTACTTC.

J is TRBJ2-3 and V is TRBV5-3, with 7 bases matching TRBD2. TRBV5-3 counts as an open reading frame of uncertain function. With V trimmed by 0 bases and J by 3 bases, 7 bases remained unmatched. The CDR3 contains 16 residues. CDR3 residues: CARSLGTSVGTDTQYF. In nucleotides, the CDR3 is TGTGCCAGAAGCTTGGGAACTAGCGTTGGAACAGATACGCAGTATTTT.

The chain has TRBV2 and TRBJ2-3; possibly TRBD2 for D (5 bases). CDR1 and CDR2 from the germline V gene are SNHLY and FYNNEI. The ends were cut back, 11 bases at V and 4 bases at J, with 19 bases in the middle. The CDR3 is 14 residues long. CDR3 nucleotide sequence: TGTGCCGGAACTAGATCGTCGTTACCAGATACGCAGTATTTT. It specifies CAGTRSSLPDTQYF.

This rearrangement joins TRBV7-2 to TRBJ2-5; 9 bases match TRBD2. The ends lost 6 bases at V and 5 bases at J; junction bases unmatched: 10. This CDR3 is 15 amino acids long. Germline lookup yields CDR1 SGHTA and CDR2 FQGNSA. The DNA for the CDR3 is TGTGCCAGCAGGTATAGCGGGAGAAATGAGGAGACCCAGTACTTC. Translation: CASRYSGRNEETQYF.

The genes are TRBV9 and TRBJ1-6; 7 bases match TRBD1. This CDR3 is 17 amino acids long. The germline CDR1 and CDR2 sequences are SGDLS and YYNGEE. With V trimmed by 0 bases and J by 6 bases, 9 bases remained unmatched. As DNA, the CDR3 is TGTGCCAGCAGCGTAGCCTCCAGGACAGGCCTTAATTCACCCCTCCACTTT. As protein: CASSVASRTGLNSPLHF. Using reference TRBV9 and TRBJ1-6 for the parts outside the CDR3, the full variable domain is DSGVTQTPKHLITATGQRVTLRCSPRSGDLSVYWYQQSLDQGLQFLIQYYNGEERAKGNILERFSAQQFPDLHSELNLSSLELGDSALYFCASSVASRTGLNSPLHFGNGTRLTVT.

The genes are TRBV28 and TRBJ1-2; 8 nucleotides line up with TRBD1. This CDR3 is built from 14 residues. Germline assignment: CDR1 MDHEN and CDR2 SYDVKM. V lost 7 bases, J lost 8 bases, and 12 bases stayed unmatched. In nucleotides, the CDR3 is TGTGCCAGCAAGGGTCCGGCAGGGGGCTGGGGCTACACCTTC. The encoded protein is CASKGPAGGWGYTF.

The V and J genes are TRBV6-1 and TRBJ2-1, with TRBD2 identical over 10 bases. This CDR3 spans 15 amino acids. CDR1 is MNHNS, CDR2 SASEGT, per germline. The V segment lost 3 bases and the J segment 6 bases; nucleotides outside the gene matches: 5. The CDR3 region has the DNA TGTGCCAGCAGTGATCCGGGACTAGCGCGCAATGAGCAGTTCTTC. It is translated as CASSDPGLARNEQFF.

This sequence joins TRBV7-8 and TRBJ2-7, with D unclear. Germline loops: CDR1 SGHVS, CDR2 FQNEAQ. The CDR3 covers 14 residues. V was cut by 5 bases and J by 6 bases, with 17 bases left in between. This CDR3 is CASSPSTLDGEQYF. The CDR3 DNA reads as TGTGCCAGCAGCCCATCCACCTTGGACGGCGAGCAGTACTTC.

The chain joins TRBV6-5 to TRBJ2-7; D possibly matches TRBD1 or TRBD2 (6 bases each). The CDR3 runs to 13 residues. V dropped 4 bases and J dropped 9 bases, with 16 bases sitting between them. Germline V gene sequence: CDR1 MNHEY, CDR2 SVGAGI. This CDR3 is CASSSIGGHGQYF. For the CDR3, the DNA is TGTGCCAGCAGTTCTATTGGGGGGCACGGGCAGTACTTC.

The CDR3: CASRSNSPLHF. In DNA, the CDR3 is TGTGCCAGCAGATCCAATTCACCCCTCCACTTT. V gene TRBV6-5 combines with J gene TRBJ1-6; D is unresolved. Germline V gene data show CDR1 as MNHEY and CDR2 as SVGAGI. Trimming removed 6 bases from V and 7 bases from J, with 4 bases in between. The CDR3 loop spans 11 amino acids.

The chain recombines TRBV6-6 with TRBJ1-5; a possible D gene is TRBD1 (6 bases). Germline lookup yields CDR1 MNHNY and CDR2 SVGAGI (reference sequence). The V end lost 6 bases, the J end lost 7 bases, and 16 bases lay between the germline ends. This CDR3 has 14 amino acids. The DNA of the CDR3 is TGTGCCAGCAGCGAGTATACGAGGGGGCAGCCCCAGCATTTT. Translated, it gives CASSEYTRGQPQHF.

J is TRBJ1-6 and V is TRBV4-1, with D uncertain. Germline CDR1 is MGHRA and CDR2 is YSYEKL. CDR3 size: 14 residues. V was clipped by 4 bases and J by 7 bases, with 11 bases between them. The CDR3 protein is CASSREGVNSPLHF. The CDR3 DNA follows: TGCGCCAGCAGCCGCGAGGGCGTGAATTCACCCCTCCACTTT.

The chain carries TRBV5-8 and TRBJ2-3; D not certain. Germline V lookup: CDR1 SGHTS, CDR2 YDEGEE. Trimming took 6 bases from V and 4 from J, leaving 12 bases between them. CDR3 length: 13 amino acids. The CDR3 sequence is CASTFDRPDTQYF. DNA for the CDR3: TGTGCCAGCACCTTTGACCGACCAGATACGCAGTATTTT. The whole variable domain, remainder taken from reference TRBV5-8 and TRBJ2-3, is EAGVTQSPTHLIKTRGQQATLRCSPISGHTSVYWYQQALGLGLQFLLWYDEGEERNRGNFPPRFSGRQFPNYSSELNVNALELEDSALYLCASTFDRPDTQYFGPGTRLTVL.

The V call is TRBV6-1, the J call TRBJ1-5; TRBD1 matches 8 bases. The CDR3 runs to 14 residues. V trimming: 7 bases; J trimming: 4 bases; junction bases outside the gene matches: 6. CDR1 is MNHNS and CDR2 is SASEGT in the germline V gene. CDR3 residues: CASNLGTGNQPQHF. DNA for the CDR3: TGTGCCAGCAACCTCGGGACAGGAAATCAGCCCCAGCATTTT.

This chain uses TRBV9 with TRBJ1-3; no firm D call. CDR1 is SGDLS, CDR2 YYNGEE, per germline. There are 17 residues in the CDR3. Trimming left V 3 bases short and J 0 bases short, with 16 bases between. The CDR3 region has the DNA TGTGCCAGCAGCGCCACAGTCCGGGGAGACTCTGGAAACACCATATATTTT. Translating it yields CASSATVRGDSGNTIYF.

This chain uses TRBV6-5 with TRBJ2-5, with TRBD1 as a possible D gene (6 bases). This CDR3 is built from 15 residues. V lost 4 bases and J 5 bases, leaving 17 bases between the germline ends. CDR1 is MNHEY and CDR2 is SVGAGI in the germline V gene. Here the CDR3 DNA reads TGTGCCAGCAGTTTTCCAGGGGCTCGGTGGGAGACCCAGTACTTC. Translating it yields CASSFPGARWETQYF.

The gene calls are TRBV10-3 and TRBJ2-2; 8 bases fit TRBD2. The germline V gene encodes CDR1 ENHRY and CDR2 SYGVKD. V lost 10 bases and J lost 2; bases outside the gene matches: 9. This CDR3 is built from 15 residues. The CDR3 DNA is TGTGCCACCAGCGACGGGGGGGCTAACACCGGGGAGCTGTTTTTT. Encoded protein: CATSDGGANTGELFF.

Remarks on this clone: In the same sample, other DNA sequences code for this CDR3. V gene TRBV5-1 combines with J gene TRBJ1-1, with D hard to call. Trimming left V 4 bases short and J 2 bases short, with 9 bases between. The germline V gene has CDR1 SGHRS and CDR2 YFSETQ. The CDR3 is 13 residues long. The CDR3 DNA follows: TGCGCCAGCAGCCGGACGGGTAACACTGAAGCTTTCTTT. It yields the protein CASSRTGNTEAFF.

This clone appeared a single time. The genes are TRBV5-6 and TRBJ2-2, with D possibly matching TRBD2 (6 bases). CDR1 is SGHDT and CDR2 is YYEEEE in the germline V gene. V lost 4 bases, J lost 4 bases, and 14 bases lay in between. The CDR3 is 15 amino acids. As DNA, the CDR3 is TGTGCCAGCAGCCCCGGGCTGGGGGGCACCGGGGAGCTGTTTTTT. This translates into CASSPGLGGTGELFF.

As to this clone: The sample has other DNA sequences that encode this CDR3 too. V gene TRBV30 combines with J gene TRBJ2-5; maybe TRBD2 (6 bases). The ends were cut back, 1 base at V and 5 bases at J, with 11 bases in the middle. The CDR3 covers 13 residues. Germline V lookup: CDR1 GTSNPN, CDR2 SVGIG (reference sequence). The CDR3 reads CAWSGGAGETQYF. As DNA, the CDR3 is TGTGCCTGGAGTGGCGGGGCCGGGGAGACCCAGTACTTC.

This chain links TRBV30 with TRBJ2-5; perhaps TRBD2 as D (5 bases). The V end lost 3 bases, the J end lost 9 bases, and 17 bases lay between the germline ends. The CDR3 loop spans 13 amino acids. The germline V gene has CDR1 GTSNPN and CDR2 SVGIG (reference sequence). In nucleotides, the CDR3 is TGTGCCTGGAGCCATAAAACGGGATTTTCCCAGTACTTC. This encodes CAWSHKTGFSQYF.

The CDR3 loop is CASREVENEKLFF. CDR3 bases: TGTGCCAGCAGGGAGGTGGAGAATGAAAAACTGTTTTTT. J is TRBJ1-4 and V is TRBV2; D gene ambiguous. The CDR3 has 13 residues. In germline, CDR1 is SNHLY, CDR2 FYNNEI. Trimming took off 6 bases at V and 5 bases at J, with 10 bases between the two ends. Drawing the rest from reference TRBV2 and TRBJ1-4, the complete variable domain is EPEVTQTPSHQVTQMGQEVILRCVPISNHLYFYWYRQILGQKVEFLVSFYNNEISEKSEIFDDQFSVERPDGSNFTLKIRSTKLEDSAMYFCASREVENEKLFFGSGTQLSVL.

Concerning this clone: A much larger clone differs by one base, so this may be a read error. The CDR3 loop is CAISESGANYGHTF. The CDR3 nucleotides are TGTGCCATCAGTGAGAGTGGGGCTAACTATGGCCACACCTTC. The V call is TRBV10-3, the J call TRBJ1-2; perhaps TRBD1 as D (5 bases). The CDR3 totals 14 residues. In germline, CDR1 is ENHRY, CDR2 SYGVKD.

The chain uses TRBV18 and TRBJ1-2; 8 bases agree with TRBD1. CDR3 size: 16 residues. V was pared by 5 bases and J by 8 bases, with 16 bases of the junction left unmatched. CDR1 KGHSH and CDR2 LQKENI come from the germline V gene. DNA of the CDR3: TGTGCCAGCTCAGAGTACAGGGGGAAGCCGATGTGGGGCTACACCTTC. It translates to CASSEYRGKPMWGYTF.

In this sample, this clone turned up once. The chain recombines TRBV28 with TRBJ2-3, with 8 nucleotides matching TRBD1. Germline assignment: CDR1 MDHEN and CDR2 SYDVKM. The V segment lost 4 bases and the J segment 2 bases; nucleotides outside the gene matches: 8. CDR3 size: 16 residues. In nucleotides, the CDR3 is TGTGCCAGCAGTTCCTCCCGGACAGGGCTCACAGATACGCAGTATTTT. Translated, it gives CASSSSRTGLTDTQYF.

This chain's CDR3 is CASSETLSGVSTDTQYF. The CDR3 region has the DNA TGTGCCAGCAGCGAGACCCTGAGCGGGGTTAGCACAGATACGCAGTATTTT. The chain carries TRBV9 and TRBJ2-3, with 7 bases matching TRBD2. The CDR3 runs to 17 residues. V was pared by 3 bases and J by 0 bases, with 10 bases of the junction left unmatched. CDR1 SGDLS and CDR2 YYNGEE come from the germline V gene.